This T cell receptor beta chain was recorded in a study of T cell changes during pregnancy in multiple sclerosis. Germline values: CDR1 SGHDT, CDR2 YYEEEE. Deletions cut 0 bases from V and 2 bases from J, with 6 bases between. The CDR3 has 14 amino acids. Libraries were prepared by immunoSEQ multiplex PCR; TCRdb keeps only in-frame clonotypes and omits some of them. In the table there are around 51,000 clones, around 94% of which are singletons. The input for sequencing was CD4+ T cells from peripheral blood mononuclear cells, taken in the second trimester of pregnancy. This clonotype originated in a female donor with multiple sclerosis, enrolled in a pregnancy study. V is TRBV5-6 and J is TRBJ1-5; TRBD1 might be the D (5 bases). The CDR3 region has the DNA TGTGCCAGCAGCTTGGACAGGCGCAATCAGCCCCAGCATTTT. It translates to CASSLDRRNQPQHF.